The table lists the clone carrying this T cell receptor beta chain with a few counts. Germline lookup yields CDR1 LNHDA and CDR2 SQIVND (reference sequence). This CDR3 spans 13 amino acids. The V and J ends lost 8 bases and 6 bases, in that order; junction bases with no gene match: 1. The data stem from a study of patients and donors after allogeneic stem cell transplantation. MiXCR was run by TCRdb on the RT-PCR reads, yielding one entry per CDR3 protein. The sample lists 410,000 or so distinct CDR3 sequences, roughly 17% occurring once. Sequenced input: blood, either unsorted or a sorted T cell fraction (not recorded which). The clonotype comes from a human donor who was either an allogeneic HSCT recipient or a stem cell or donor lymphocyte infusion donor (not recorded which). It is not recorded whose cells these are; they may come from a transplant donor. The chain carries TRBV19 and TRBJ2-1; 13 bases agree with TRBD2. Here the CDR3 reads CASGTSGANEQFF. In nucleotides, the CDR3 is TGTGCCAGTGGGACTAGCGGGGCCAATGAGCAGTTCTTC.